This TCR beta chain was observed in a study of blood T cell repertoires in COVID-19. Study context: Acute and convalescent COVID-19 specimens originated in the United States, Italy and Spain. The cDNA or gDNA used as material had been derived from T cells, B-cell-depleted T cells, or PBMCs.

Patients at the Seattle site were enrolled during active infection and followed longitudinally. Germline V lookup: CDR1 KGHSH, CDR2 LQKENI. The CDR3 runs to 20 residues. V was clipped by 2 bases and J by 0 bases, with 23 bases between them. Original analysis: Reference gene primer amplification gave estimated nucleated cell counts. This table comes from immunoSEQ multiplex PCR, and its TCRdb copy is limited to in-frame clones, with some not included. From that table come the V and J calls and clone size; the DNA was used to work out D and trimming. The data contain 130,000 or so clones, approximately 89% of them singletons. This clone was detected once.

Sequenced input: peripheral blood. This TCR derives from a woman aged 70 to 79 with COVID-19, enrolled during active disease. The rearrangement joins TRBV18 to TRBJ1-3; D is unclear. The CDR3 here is CASSPILDSTIRSSGNTIYF. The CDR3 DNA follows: TGTGCCAGCTCACCAATACTCGATTCGACAATCCGATCCTCTGGAAACACCATATATTTT.